This T cell receptor (beta chain) was observed in a study of regulatory T cells in long-lasting Graves disease. General observations from the study: Gene preferences differed: TRBV28, TRBJ1-2, TRBJ2-5 in persistent cases.

CDR3 length: 13 residues. V dropped 2 bases and J dropped 2 bases, with 6 bases sitting between them. Per the germline V gene, CDR1 is SEHNR and CDR2 is FQNEAQ (reference sequence). Time point described: newly diagnosed GD, antithyroid drugs for less than 3 months. There was RNA extracted from PBMCs, and the TCR library was made from it. From each patient, nine milliliters of peripheral blood was drawn and collected into an EDTA anticoagulant tube. This clonotype was seen many times. The antigen is not known. Arm-PCR of CDR3 regions and iRepertoire HTBI primers were the basis on which TCR beta libraries were built. TCRdb re-analysed the multiplex PCR reads in MiXCR, keeping a single row per CDR3 protein. The profile shows about 400,000 distinct CDR3 sequences, 15% to 17% of them singletons.

The material was peripheral blood mononuclear cells (PBMCs), obtained at new diagnosis, from a patient treated with antithyroid drugs. The receptor was isolated from a female donor with Graves disease. The rearrangement joins TRBV7-9 to TRBJ1-1; unclear D gene. CDR3 DNA: TGTGCCAGCAGCTTAAACAGCAACACTGAAGCTTTCTTT. It yields the protein CASSLNSNTEAFF.